This T cell receptor (beta chain) was identified in a study of OX40 agonist ivuxolimab in advanced cancers. Points from the study as a whole: Antigen specificity of clonally expanded peripheral T cells was not established. Expanded clones were, on average, more numerous in CD8+ T cells than in CD4+.

This CDR3 contains 15 residues. Germline V lookup: CDR1 SGHAT, CDR2 FQDESV (reference sequence). Trimming stripped 3 bases from V and 4 bases from J, with 16 bases between. Here immunoSEQ multiplex PCR was the method, and the copy in TCRdb shows in-frame clones only, minus some. The sample shows more than 60,000 clones, about 89% of them seen only once. About this clone: Its specificity is not known.

The rearrangement joins TRBV11-1 to TRBJ2-7, with a possible D match to TRBD2 (6 bases). The clonotype originates from an adult with an advanced solid tumor such as melanoma, head and neck, liver or kidney cancer. The sequences come from CD4+ or CD8+ T cells sorted from blood, collected in a trial of the OX40 agonist ivuxolimab. CDR3 sequence: CASSFTGGEPYEQYF. As DNA, the CDR3 is TGTGCCAGCAGCTTCACAGGCGGGGAGCCATACGAGCAGTACTTC.